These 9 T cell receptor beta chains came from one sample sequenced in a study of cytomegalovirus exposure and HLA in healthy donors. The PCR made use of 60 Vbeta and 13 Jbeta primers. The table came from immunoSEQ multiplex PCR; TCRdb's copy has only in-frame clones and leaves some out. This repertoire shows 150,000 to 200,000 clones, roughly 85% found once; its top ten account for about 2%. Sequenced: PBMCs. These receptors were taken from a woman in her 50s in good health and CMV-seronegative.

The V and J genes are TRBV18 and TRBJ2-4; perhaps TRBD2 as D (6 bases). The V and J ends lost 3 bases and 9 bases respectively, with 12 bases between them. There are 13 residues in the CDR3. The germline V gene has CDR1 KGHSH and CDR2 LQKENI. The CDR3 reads CASSPQEGLIQYF. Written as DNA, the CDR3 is TGTGCCAGCTCACCTCAGGAGGGCCTCATTCAGTACTTC. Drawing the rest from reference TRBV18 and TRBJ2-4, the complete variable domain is NAGVMQNPRHLVRRRGQEARLRCSPMKGHSHVYWYRQLPEEGLKFMVYLQKENIIDESGMPKERFSAEFPKEGPSILRIQQVVRGDSAAYFCASSPQEGLIQYFGAGTRLSVL.

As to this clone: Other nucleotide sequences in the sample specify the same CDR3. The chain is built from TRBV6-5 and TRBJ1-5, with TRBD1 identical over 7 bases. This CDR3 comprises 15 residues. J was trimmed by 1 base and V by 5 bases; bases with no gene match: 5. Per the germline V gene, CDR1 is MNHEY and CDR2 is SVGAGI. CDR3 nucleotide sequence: TGTGCCAGCAGTCGACAGGGCGGGAGCAATCAGCCCCAGCATTTT. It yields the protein CASSRQGGSNQPQHF.

CDR3 nucleotides: TGTGCCAGCTCACCTGAAGGAGAAGCCGGCACTGAAGCTTTCTTT. Translating gives CASSPEGEAGTEAFF. The chain recombines TRBV18 with TRBJ1-1; D is ambiguous. Deletions cut 3 bases from V and 4 bases from J, with 15 bases between. Per germline, CDR1 KGHSH and CDR2 LQKENI. This CDR3 region has 15 residues.

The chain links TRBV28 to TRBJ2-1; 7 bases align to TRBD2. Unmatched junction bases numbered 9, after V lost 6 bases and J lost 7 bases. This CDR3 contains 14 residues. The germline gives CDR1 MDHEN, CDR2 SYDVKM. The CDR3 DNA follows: TGTGCCAGCAGGGGCGGGAGTGTGAGGAATGAGCAGTTCTTC. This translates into CASRGGSVRNEQFF.

The CDR3 DNA is TGTGCCAGCAGCCTCGGGACTGACACTGAAGCTTTCTTT. It yields the protein CASSLGTDTEAFF. V is TRBV28 and J is TRBJ1-1, with D possibly TRBD1 on 5 matching bases. Trimming took off 6 bases at V and 3 bases at J, with 11 bases between the two ends. Looked up from germline, CDR1 is MDHEN and CDR2 is SYDVKM. The CDR3 runs to 13 residues.

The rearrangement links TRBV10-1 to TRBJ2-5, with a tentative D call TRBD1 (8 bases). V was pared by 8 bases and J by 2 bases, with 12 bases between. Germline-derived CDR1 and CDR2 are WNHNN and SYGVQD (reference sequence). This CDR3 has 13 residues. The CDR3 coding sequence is TGCGCCAGCGGACAGGGAGGGCAAGAGACCCAGTACTTC. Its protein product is CASGQGGQETQYF.

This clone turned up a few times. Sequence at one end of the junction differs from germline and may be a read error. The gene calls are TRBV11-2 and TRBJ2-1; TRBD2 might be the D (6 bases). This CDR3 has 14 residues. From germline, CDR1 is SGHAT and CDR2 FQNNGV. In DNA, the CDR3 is TGTGCCAGCAGCCCCGGGACTCCCTTAAATGAGCAGCTCTTC. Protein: CASSPGTPLNEQLF.

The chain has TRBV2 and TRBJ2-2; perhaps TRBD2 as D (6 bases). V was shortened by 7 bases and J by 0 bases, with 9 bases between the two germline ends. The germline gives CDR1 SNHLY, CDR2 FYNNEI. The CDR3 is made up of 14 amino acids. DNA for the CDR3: TGTGCCAGCATTGGGACTTCGAACACCGGGGAGCTGTTTTTT. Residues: CASIGTSNTGELFF.

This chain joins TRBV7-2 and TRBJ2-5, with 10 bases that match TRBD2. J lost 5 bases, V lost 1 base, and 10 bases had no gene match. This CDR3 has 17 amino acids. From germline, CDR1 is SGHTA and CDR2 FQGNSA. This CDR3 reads CASSLGNLAGVGETQYF. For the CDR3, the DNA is TGTGCCAGCAGCTTAGGGAACCTAGCGGGAGTGGGTGAGACCCAGTACTTC. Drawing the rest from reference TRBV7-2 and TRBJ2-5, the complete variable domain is GAGVSQSPSNKVTEKGKDVELRCDPISGHTALYWYRQSLGQGLEFLIYFQGNSAPDKSGLPSDRFSAERTGGSVSTLTIQRTQQEDSAVYLCASSLGNLAGVGETQYFGPGTRLLVL.